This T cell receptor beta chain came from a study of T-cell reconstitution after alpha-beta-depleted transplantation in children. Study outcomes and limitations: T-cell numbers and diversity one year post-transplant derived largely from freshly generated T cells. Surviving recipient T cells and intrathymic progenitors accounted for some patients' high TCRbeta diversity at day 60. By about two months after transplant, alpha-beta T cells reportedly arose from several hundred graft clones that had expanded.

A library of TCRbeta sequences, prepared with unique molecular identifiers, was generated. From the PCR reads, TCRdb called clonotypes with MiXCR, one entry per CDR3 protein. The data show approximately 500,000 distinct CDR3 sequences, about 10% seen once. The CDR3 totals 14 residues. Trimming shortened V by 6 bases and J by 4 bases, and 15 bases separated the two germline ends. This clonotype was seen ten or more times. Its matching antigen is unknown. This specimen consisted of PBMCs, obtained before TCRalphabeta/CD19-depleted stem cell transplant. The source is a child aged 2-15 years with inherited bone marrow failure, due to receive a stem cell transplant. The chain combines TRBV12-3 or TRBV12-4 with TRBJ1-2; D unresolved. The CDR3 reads CASRKMGSLYGYTF. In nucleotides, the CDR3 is TGTGCCAGCAGGAAGATGGGGTCCCTCTATGGCTACACCTTC.